This T cell receptor beta chain comes out of a study of T cells in Graves' hyperthyroidism and ophthalmopathy. TCR beta CDR3 regions were amplified from RNA. HTBI primers were used for first-round RT-PCR of the TCR CDR3. TCRdb reanalysed the multiplex PCR reads using MiXCR and keeps one entry per CDR3 protein. Of roughly 800,000 distinct CDR3 sequences listed, about 38% are singletons. V lost 3 bases to trimming and J lost 8 bases; unmatched junction nucleotides: 11. This CDR3 comprises 16 residues. Germline V gene sequence: CDR1 SGHRS, CDR2 YFSETQ. Only a few counts were recorded for this clonotype. This chain joins TRBV5-1 and TRBJ1-6, with 7 bases fitting TRBD1. Sequenced input: blood. The receptor's source is a man between 18 and 29 years old with Graves' hyperthyroidism. CDR3 nucleotide sequence: TGCGCCAGCAGCTCGACAGGGTCTGTAAGGGATTCACCCCTCCACTTT. Protein sequence: CASSSTGSVRDSPLHF.